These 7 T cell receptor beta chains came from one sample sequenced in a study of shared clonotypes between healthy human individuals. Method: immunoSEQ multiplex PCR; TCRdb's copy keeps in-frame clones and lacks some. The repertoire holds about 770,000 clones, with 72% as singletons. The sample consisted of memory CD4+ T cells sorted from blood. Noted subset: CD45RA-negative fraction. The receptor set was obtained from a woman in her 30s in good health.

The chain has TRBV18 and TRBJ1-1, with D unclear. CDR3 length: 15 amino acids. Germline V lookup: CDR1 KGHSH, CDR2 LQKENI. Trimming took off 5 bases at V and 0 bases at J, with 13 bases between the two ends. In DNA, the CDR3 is TGTGCCAGCTCATCAACATTGGGGTTGAACACTGAAGCTTTCTTT. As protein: CASSSTLGLNTEAFF.

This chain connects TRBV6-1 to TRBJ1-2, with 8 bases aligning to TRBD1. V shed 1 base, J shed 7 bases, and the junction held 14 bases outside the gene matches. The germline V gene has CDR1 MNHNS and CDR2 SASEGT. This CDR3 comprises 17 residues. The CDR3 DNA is TGTGCCAGCAGTGAAGACCAGGCAGGGGGCCGAGTCAGTGGCTACACCTTC. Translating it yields CASSEDQAGGRVSGYTF.

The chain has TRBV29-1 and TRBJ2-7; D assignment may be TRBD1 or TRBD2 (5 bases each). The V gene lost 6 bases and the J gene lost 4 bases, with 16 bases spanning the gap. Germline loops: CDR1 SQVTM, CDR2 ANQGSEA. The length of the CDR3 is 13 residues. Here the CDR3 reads CSVIPGPNYEQYF. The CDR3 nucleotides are TGCAGCGTGATTCCGGGACCCAATTACGAGCAGTACTTC.

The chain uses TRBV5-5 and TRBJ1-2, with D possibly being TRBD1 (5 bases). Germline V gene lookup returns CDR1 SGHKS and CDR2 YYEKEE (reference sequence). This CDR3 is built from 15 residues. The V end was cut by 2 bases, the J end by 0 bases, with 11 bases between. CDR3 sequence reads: CASSLRQKANYGYTF. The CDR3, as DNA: TGTGCCAGCAGCTTAAGACAGAAAGCTAACTATGGCTACACCTTC. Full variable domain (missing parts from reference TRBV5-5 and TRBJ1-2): DAGVTQSPTHLIKTRGQQVTLRCSPISGHKSVSWYQQVLGQGPQFIFQYYEKEERGRGNFPDRFSARQFPNYSSELNVNALLLGDSALYLCASSLRQKANYGYTFGSGTRLTVV.

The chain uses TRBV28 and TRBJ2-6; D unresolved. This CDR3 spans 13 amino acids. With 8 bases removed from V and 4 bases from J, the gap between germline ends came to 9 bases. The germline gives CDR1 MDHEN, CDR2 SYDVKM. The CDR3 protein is CASRTSGANVLTF. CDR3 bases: TGTGCCAGCCGGACCTCCGGGGCCAACGTCCTGACTTTC. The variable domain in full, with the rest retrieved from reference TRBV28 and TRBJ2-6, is DVKVTQSSRYLVKRTGEKVFLECVQDMDHENMFWYRQDPGLGLRLIYFSYDVKMKEKGDIPEGYSVSREKKERFSLILESASTNQTSMYLCASRTSGANVLTFGAGSRLTVL.

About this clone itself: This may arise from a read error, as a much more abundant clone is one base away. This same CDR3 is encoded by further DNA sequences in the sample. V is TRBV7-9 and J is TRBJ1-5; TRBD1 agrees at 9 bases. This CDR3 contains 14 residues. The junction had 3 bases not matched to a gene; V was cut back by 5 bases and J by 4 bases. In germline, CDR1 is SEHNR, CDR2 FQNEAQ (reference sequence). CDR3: CASSKTGGNQPQHF. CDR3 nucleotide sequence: TGTGCCAGCAGCAAGACAGGGGGTAATCAGCCCCAGCATTTT.

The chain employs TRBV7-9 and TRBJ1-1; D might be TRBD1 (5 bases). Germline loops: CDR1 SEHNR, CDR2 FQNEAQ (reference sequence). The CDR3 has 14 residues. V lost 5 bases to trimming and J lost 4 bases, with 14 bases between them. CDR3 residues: CASSRGPGRTEAFF. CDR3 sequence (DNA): TGTGCCAGCAGCAGGGGTCCTGGTCGCACTGAAGCTTTCTTT.